This T cell receptor (beta chain) emerged from a study of cytomegalovirus exposure and HLA in healthy donors. Across the whole study: Among the 398 genotyped donors, less than 85% were placed in the Caucasian-associated ancestry cluster.

This clone was picked up a small number of times. Its target is not known. Primers included in the PCR were 60 Vbeta and 13 Jbeta primers. The assay was immunoSEQ multiplex PCR, and TCRdb's table has in-frame clones only and misses some. Altogether approximately 150,000 clones are present, more than 65% being singletons, with the ten largest covering approximately 5%. General observations from the study: CMV serostatus alone was available as immune exposure information. Highest at DRB1 and lowest at HLA-C, TCR association rates differed among HLA loci in a later analysis.

The receptor was isolated from a man aged 18-30 years in good health and CMV-seropositive. The sequenced sample consisted of PBMCs.

CDR3 in amino acids: CASSVSGGYSYNEQFF. DNA for the CDR3: TGTGCCAGTAGCGTTAGCGGGGGCTACTCCTACAATGAGCAGTTCTTC. The chain recombines TRBV19 with TRBJ2-1; 9 bases are shared with TRBD2. Per germline, CDR1 LNHDA and CDR2 SQIVND (reference sequence). Trimming at V came to 6 bases and at J to 0 bases, leaving 6 bases not matched to a gene. The CDR3 has 16 residues.